What follows is one T cell receptor beta chain and its context. This specimen comes from a study of blood T cell repertoires in COVID-19. Germline V gives CDR1 MNHEY, CDR2 SVGAGI. This CDR3 comprises 15 residues. Unmatched junction bases numbered 3, after V lost 5 bases and J lost 1 base. In the original workflow: Using reference gene primer amplification, nucleated cell counts were estimated. Profiling relied on immunoSEQ multiplex PCR, and the TCRdb table lists in-frame clones only, not all of them. The V and J calls and the clone size are those of that table, but D and trimming were determined from the DNA. The table shows 150,000 to 200,000 clones, with roughly 81% occurring only once.

The chain carries TRBV6-5 and TRBJ1-1, with 11 bases matching TRBD1. The sequenced material came from peripheral blood. This TCR was recovered from a woman older than 75 with COVID-19, enrolled during active disease. CDR3 DNA: TGTGCCAGCAGTCCTGGACAGGGGGCGAACACTGAAGCTTTCTTT. This gives the protein CASSPGQGANTEAFF.